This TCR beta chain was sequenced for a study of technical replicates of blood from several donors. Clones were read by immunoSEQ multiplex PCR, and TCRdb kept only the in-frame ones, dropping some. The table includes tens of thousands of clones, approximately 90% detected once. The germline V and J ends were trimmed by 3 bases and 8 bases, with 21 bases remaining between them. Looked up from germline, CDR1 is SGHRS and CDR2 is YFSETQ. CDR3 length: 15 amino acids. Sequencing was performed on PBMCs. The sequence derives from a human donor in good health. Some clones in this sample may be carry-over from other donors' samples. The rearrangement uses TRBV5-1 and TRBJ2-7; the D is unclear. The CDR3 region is CASSSETERSRKQYF. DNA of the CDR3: TGCGCCAGCAGCTCAGAAACAGAACGGTCTCGAAAGCAGTACTTC.